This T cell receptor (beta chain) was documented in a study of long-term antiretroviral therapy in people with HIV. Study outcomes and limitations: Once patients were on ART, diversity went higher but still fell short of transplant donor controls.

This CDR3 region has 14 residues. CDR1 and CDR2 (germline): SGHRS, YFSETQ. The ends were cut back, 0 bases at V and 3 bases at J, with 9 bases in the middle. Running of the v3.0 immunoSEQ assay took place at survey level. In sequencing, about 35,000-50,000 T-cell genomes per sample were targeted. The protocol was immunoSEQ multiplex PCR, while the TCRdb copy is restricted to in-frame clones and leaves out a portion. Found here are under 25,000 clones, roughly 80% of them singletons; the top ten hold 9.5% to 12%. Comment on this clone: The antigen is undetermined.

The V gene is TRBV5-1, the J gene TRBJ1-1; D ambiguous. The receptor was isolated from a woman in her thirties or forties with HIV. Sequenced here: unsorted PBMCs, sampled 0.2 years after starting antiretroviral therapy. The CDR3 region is CASSLGYLDTEAFF. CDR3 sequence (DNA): TGCGCCAGCAGCTTGGGGTATTTGGACACTGAAGCTTTCTTT.